Listed below are T cell receptor beta chains from one sample, sequenced in a study of blood T cells in healthy people across ages. TCRdb processed the 5' RACE reads anew with MiXCR; each CDR3 protein has one entry. The sample yields over 1,500,000 distinct CDR3 sequences, around half seen once. The sample taken for sequencing was blood. The receptors come from a woman between 35 and 50 years old in good health. The CDR3 runs from the conserved cysteine through the conserved F or W. D genes are given only for firm matches. Expanded clones get a size class; other rows say once, few or many, or leave the size out.

clone size	V gene	J gene	D gene	CDR3 DNA	CDR3 protein
few	TRBV27	TRBJ1-6	NA	TGTGCCAGCAGCGATACAGGTTATAATTCACCCCTCCACTTT	CASSDTGYNSPLHF
NA	TRBV5-1	TRBJ2-7	NA	TGCGCCAGCAGCTTGGCGGGGGAGTTGTACGAGCAGTACTTC	CASSLAGELYEQYF
few	TRBV28	TRBJ2-7	NA	TGTGCCAGCAGTTTAGTACTACAGGGAACCTACGAGCAGTACTTC	CASSLVLQGTYEQYF
NA	TRBV7-2	TRBJ2-7	NA	TGTGCCAGCAGCTTAGGTCGGACGGTGAGCAATGAGCAGTACTTC	CASSLGRTVSNEQYF
NA	TRBV7-9	TRBJ2-5	NA	TGTGCCAGCAGGATGGGGGCGGGAGAGACCCAGTACTTC	CASRMGAGETQYF
NA	TRBV29-1	TRBJ2-1	TRBD2	TGCAGCGTTGGGGGGACTAGCGGGACCTACAATGAGCAGTTCTTC	CSVGGTSGTYNEQFF
NA	TRBV20-1	TRBJ1-5	NA	TGCAGTGCTAGAGGAGGGGTAAATCAGCCCCAGCATTTT	CSARGGVNQPQHF
few	TRBV4-1	TRBJ2-7	TRBD1	TGCGCCAGCAGCCAAAACAGGGGCCCCCTCTACGAGCAGTACTTC	CASSQNRGPLYEQYF
few	TRBV27	TRBJ2-1	TRBD1	TGTGCCAGCAGTACCGGGACAGGGGGGGTGTATGAGCAGTTCTTC	CASSTGTGGVYEQFF
NA	TRBV20-1	TRBJ1-5	NA	TGCGGTGCTAGAGCGTTTCTTAGCAATCAGCCCCAGCATTTT	CGARAFLSNQPQHF
NA	TRBV7-2	TRBJ2-4	NA	TGTGCCAGCAGCTTCGGAGGAGGGGGGCGGGACATTCAGTACTTC	CASSFGGGGRDIQYF
NA	TRBV7-2	TRBJ1-5	NA	TGTGCCAGCAGCGGCCTCCCCAATCAGCCCCAGCATTTT	CASSGLPNQPQHF
NA	TRBV5-6	TRBJ1-2	NA	TGTGCCAGCAGCTTCCGTGGGGCGACTAACTATGGCTACACCTTC	CASSFRGATNYGYTF
NA	TRBV20-1	TRBJ1-1	NA	TGCAGTCCCCTTGTGGTGCCCGGGACTGAAGCTTTCTTT	CSPLVVPGTEAFF
once	TRBV7-2	TRBJ2-1	TRBD2	TGTGCCAGCAGCTTTTCTAGCGGGGGGGCATTGTACAATGAGCAGTTCTTC	CASSFSSGGALYNEQFF
few	TRBV4-3	TRBJ1-4	NA	TGCGCCAGCAGCCAAGATGAGGCGGCTAATGAAAAACTGTTTTTT	CASSQDEAANEKLFF
few	TRBV12-3/TRBV12-4	TRBJ2-4	NA	TGTGCCAGCAGTTCCGGGGCTCCCATTCAGTACTTC	CASSSGAPIQYF
NA	TRBV11-1	TRBJ2-5	TRBD2	TGTGCCAGCAACTACAGGACTAGCGGCCAAGAGACCCAGTACTTC	CASNYRTSGQETQYF
once	TRBV5-1	TRBJ2-1	NA	TGCGCCAGCAGCTTGACAGGGAATCCAAACAATGAGCAGTTCTTC	CASSLTGNPNNEQFF
many	TRBV4-3	TRBJ2-7	NA	TGCGCCAGCAGCCAAGACGTGGGAATAGGGCAGAGCTCCTACGAGCAGTACTTC	CASSQDVGIGQSSYEQYF
NA	TRBV4-1	TRBJ2-4	TRBD2	TGCGCCAGCAGCCAAGATACGACAGCGGGGAGGATAAACATTCAGTACTTC	CASSQDTTAGRINIQYF
NA	TRBV28	TRBJ1-6	NA	TGTGCCAGCAGTTTATTAGAGTCACCCCTCCACTTT	CASSLLESPLHF
few	TRBV18	TRBJ2-5	TRBD2	TGTGCCAGCTCACCTTACGGGGGACTAGCGGGATCCCAAGAGACCCAGTACTTC	CASSPYGGLAGSQETQYF
NA	TRBV6-2/TRBV6-3	TRBJ1-2	NA	TGTGCCAGCGGCTTGACAGGCTATGGCTACACCTTC	CASGLTGYGYTF
once	TRBV12-3/TRBV12-4	TRBJ2-5	NA	TGTGCCAGCGGTCCCGGGGCAGGGGAGGAGACCCAGTACTTC	CASGPGAGEETQYF
NA	TRBV29-1	TRBJ1-1	TRBD1	TGCAGCGCCTGGACGTTGGGACAGCCAAGCACTGAAGCTTTCTTT	CSAWTLGQPSTEAFF
NA	TRBV12-3/TRBV12-4	TRBJ2-3	TRBD1	TGTGCCTTCAGGGGGAACACAGATACGCAGTATTTT	CAFRGNTDTQYF
NA	TRBV13	TRBJ2-5	TRBD1	TGTGCCAGCAGCGGGCCGGGACAGAAGCAAGAGACCCAGTACTTC	CASSGPGQKQETQYF
NA	TRBV19	TRBJ1-2	NA	TGTGCCAGTTCGAACGGACCGCTACTCTATGGCTACACCTTC	CASSNGPLLYGYTF
NA	TRBV18	TRBJ2-5	TRBD2	TGTGCCAGCTCACAAAGACTAGCGGGGAGCTCAGAGACCCAGTACTTC	CASSQRLAGSSETQYF
NA	TRBV4-3	TRBJ2-7	NA	TGCGCCAGCAGCCAGGTACAGGGCACCGAGCAGTACTTC	CASSQVQGTEQYF
few	TRBV7-2	TRBJ1-2	NA	TGTGCCAGCAGCTTAATCCAGGGTGGCTACACCTTC	CASSLIQGGYTF